This TCR beta chain was recorded in a study of cytomegalovirus exposure and HLA in healthy donors. General study points: The authors assumed roughly uniform sequencing depth across donors for presence/absence analyses.

For this clone: Antigen: not known.

V lost 3 bases to trimming and J lost 2 bases, with 7 bases between them. Germline V gene data show CDR1 as SGHVS and CDR2 as FQNEAQ. CDR3 size: 13 residues. The PCR had 60 Vbeta and 13 Jbeta primers. Clones were sequenced by immunoSEQ multiplex PCR, and TCRdb holds only the in-frame ones, with some missing. The sample lists about 150,000 clones; 60% to 75% were seen once. Donors consisted of healthy bone marrow donors. Sequencing used PBMCs. This sequence was found in a man aged 18 to 30 in good health and CMV-seronegative. The genes are TRBV7-8 and TRBJ1-2; D is possibly TRBD1 (6 bases). CDR3 coding DNA: TGTGCCAGCAGCTTTCAGGGGAACTATGGCTACACCTTC. Translation gives CASSFQGNYGYTF.